The rows below give T cell receptor beta chains drawn from one sample of a study of blood T cell repertoires in COVID-19. Sequencing used immunoSEQ multiplex PCR; TCRdb keeps in-frame clones, though not all of them. The sample has more than 60,000 clones, roughly 88% seen once. The specimen was peripheral blood. Receptors originate from a woman aged 55-70 years with COVID-19, enrolled during active disease. Each CDR3 is given with its conserved first and last residue. Fields, in order: V gene, D gene, J gene, clone size, CDR3 DNA, CDR3 protein. D genes are given only for firm matches. Rows give clone size only sometimes, using once, few, many, or a class for an expanded clone.

>TRBV5-1|TRBD2|TRBJ2-3|.
TGCGCCAGCAGTACCGGACTAGCGGGAGTCACAGATACGCAGTATTTT
CASSTGLAGVTDTQYF
>TRBV4-2|.|TRBJ1-6|.
TGTGCCAGCAGCCAAGAGGCCGGACTCTATAATTCACCCCTCCACTTT
CASSQEAGLYNSPLHF
>TRBV28|.|TRBJ2-7|.
TGTGCCAGCAGTCGCGAGAACGAGCAGTACTTC
CASSRENEQYF
>TRBV2|.|TRBJ1-1|.
TGTGCCAGCAGATTTCTCGACACCACTGAAGCTTTCTTT
CASRFLDTTEAFF
>TRBV19|.|TRBJ2-2|.
TGTGCCAGTCGGGTGCGGCGGGCGGCGAACACCGGGGAGCTGTTTTTT
CASRVRRAANTGELFF
>TRBV5-6|TRBD1|TRBJ1-6|.
TGTGCCAGCAGCAAGGAACAGGGGACGGACTATAATTCACCCCTCCACTTT
CASSKEQGTDYNSPLHF
>TRBV3-1/TRBV3-2|.|TRBJ1-2|.
TGTGCCAGCAGCCTAGGGACAACAGGTCCCTATGGCTACACCTTC
CASSLGTTGPYGYTF
>TRBV21-1|.|TRBJ1-1|.
TGTGCCAGCAGCAAAGGGTTGGACAACTCGAACACTGAAGCTTTCTTT
CASSKGLDNSNTEAFF
>TRBV27|.|TRBJ2-2|.
TGTGCCAGCAGTAGATCGGCAGGGTTCTCCGGGGAGCTGTTTTTT
CASSRSAGFSGELFF
>TRBV5-1|.|TRBJ2-2|.
TGCGCCAGCAGCTTGGGAGATTTTTGGAACACCGGGGAGCTGTTTTTT
CASSLGDFWNTGELFF
>TRBV5-4|TRBD2|TRBJ2-5|.
TGTGCCAGCAGCGGGGGGGGGACCCAGTACTTC
CASSGGGTQYF
>TRBV15|.|TRBJ1-5|once
TGTGCCACCAGCAGAGATGCGGCAGGGCTGGGGAGCAATCAGCCCCAGCATTTT
CATSRDAAGLGSNQPQHF
>TRBV7-9|.|TRBJ2-5|.
TGTGCCAGCAGGTCGACTCGAGCGAGAGAGACCCAGTACTTC
CASRSTRARETQYF
>TRBV5-5|.|TRBJ2-5|.
TGTGCCAGCAGCTTGTTAAGCGCCCGGGAGACCCAGTACTTC
CASSLLSARETQYF